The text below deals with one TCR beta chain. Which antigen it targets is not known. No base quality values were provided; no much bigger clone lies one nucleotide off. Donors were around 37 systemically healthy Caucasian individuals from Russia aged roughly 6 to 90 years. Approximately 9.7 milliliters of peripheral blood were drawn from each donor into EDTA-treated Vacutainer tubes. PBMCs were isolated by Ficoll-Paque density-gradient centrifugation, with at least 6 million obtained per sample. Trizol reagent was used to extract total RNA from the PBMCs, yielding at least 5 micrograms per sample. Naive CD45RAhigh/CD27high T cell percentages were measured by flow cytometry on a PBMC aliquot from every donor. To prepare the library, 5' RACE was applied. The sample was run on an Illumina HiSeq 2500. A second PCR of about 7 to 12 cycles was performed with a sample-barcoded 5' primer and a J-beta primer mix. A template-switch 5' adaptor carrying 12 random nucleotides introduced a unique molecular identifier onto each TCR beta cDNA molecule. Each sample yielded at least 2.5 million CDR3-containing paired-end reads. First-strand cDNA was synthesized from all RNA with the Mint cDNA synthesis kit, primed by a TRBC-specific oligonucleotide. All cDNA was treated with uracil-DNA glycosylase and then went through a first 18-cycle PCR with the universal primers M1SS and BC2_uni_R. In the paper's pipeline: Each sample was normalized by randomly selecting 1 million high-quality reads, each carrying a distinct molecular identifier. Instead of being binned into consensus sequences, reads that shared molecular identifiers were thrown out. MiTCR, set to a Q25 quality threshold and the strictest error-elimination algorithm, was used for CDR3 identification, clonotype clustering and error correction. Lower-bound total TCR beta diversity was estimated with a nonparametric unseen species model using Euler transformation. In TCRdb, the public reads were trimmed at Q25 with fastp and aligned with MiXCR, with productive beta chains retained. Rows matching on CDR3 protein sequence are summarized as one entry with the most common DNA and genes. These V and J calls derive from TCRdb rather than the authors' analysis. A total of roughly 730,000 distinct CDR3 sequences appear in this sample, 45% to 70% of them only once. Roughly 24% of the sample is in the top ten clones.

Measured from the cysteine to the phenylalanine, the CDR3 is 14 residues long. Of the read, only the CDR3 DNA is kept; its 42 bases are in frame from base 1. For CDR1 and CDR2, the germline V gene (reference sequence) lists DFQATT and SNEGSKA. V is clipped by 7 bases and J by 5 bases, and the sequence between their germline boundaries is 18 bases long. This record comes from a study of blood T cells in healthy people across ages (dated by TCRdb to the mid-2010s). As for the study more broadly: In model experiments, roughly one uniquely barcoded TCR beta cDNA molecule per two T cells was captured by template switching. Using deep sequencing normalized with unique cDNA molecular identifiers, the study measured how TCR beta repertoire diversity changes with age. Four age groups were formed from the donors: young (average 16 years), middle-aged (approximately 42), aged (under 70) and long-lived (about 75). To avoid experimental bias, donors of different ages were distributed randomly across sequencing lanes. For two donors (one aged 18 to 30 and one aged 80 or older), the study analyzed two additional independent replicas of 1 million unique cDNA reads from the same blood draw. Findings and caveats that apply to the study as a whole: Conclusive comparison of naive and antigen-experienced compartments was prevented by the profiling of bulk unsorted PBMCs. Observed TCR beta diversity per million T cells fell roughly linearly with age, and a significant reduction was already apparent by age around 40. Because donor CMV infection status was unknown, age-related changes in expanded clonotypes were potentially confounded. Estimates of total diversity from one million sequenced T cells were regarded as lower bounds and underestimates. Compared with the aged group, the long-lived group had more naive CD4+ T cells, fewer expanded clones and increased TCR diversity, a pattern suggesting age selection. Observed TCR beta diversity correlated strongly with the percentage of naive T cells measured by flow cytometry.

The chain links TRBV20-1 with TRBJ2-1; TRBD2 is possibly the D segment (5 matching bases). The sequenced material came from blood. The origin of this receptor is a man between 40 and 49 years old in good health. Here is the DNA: TGCAGTGTCCAGAGGACTCAGTTCAACAATGAGCAGTTCTTC. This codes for CSVQRTQFNNEQFF.